The 20 T cell receptor beta chains in this list originate from one sample, sequenced in a study of T cells after yellow fever vaccination. TCRdb recomputed calls from the 5' RACE reads with MiXCR, one row per CDR3 protein. The sample has some 350,000 distinct CDR3 sequences, under 5% seen once. The material was PBMCs, obtained 5 days after the yellow fever booster vaccination. The source is a young man who received the YFV17D yellow fever vaccine.

The genes are TRBV7-2 and TRBJ2-7; 7 positions agree with TRBD1. Per germline, CDR1 SGHTA and CDR2 FQGNSA. J gave up 3 bases and V 1 base, and 6 bases lay outside the gene matches. This CDR3 is 15 amino acids long. The CDR3 bases are TGTGCCAGCAGCTTAGTCCACAGGGGAGACTACGAGCAGTACTTC. The encoded protein is CASSLVHRGDYEQYF.

A few counts support this clonotype. The chain recombines TRBV7-9 with TRBJ2-1; the D is unclear. Germline assignment: CDR1 SEHNR and CDR2 FQNEAQ (reference sequence). Trimming took off 5 bases at V and 0 bases at J, with 11 bases between the two ends. The CDR3 runs 15 residues. As DNA, the CDR3 is TGTGCCAGCAGCAGACGTACAAGCTCCTACAATGAGCAGTTCTTC. Amino acids: CASSRRTSSYNEQFF. Supplemented by reference TRBV7-9 and TRBJ2-1, the full variable domain reads DTGVSQNPRHKITKRGQNVTFRCDPISEHNRLYWYRQTLGQGPEFLTYFQNEAQLEKSRLLSDRFSAERPKGSFSTLEIQRTEQGDSAMYLCASSRRTSSYNEQFFGPGTRLTVL.

This clonotype was seen many times. The V and J genes are TRBV20-1 and TRBJ1-6, with a tentative D call TRBD1 (5 bases). Germline V lookup: CDR1 DFQATT, CDR2 SNEGSKA (reference sequence). V was shortened by 4 bases and J by 0 bases, with 7 bases between the two germline ends. The CDR3 contains 14 residues. CDR3 in amino acids: CSAKGPSYNSPLHF. Written as DNA, the CDR3 is TGCAGTGCTAAGGGGCCCTCCTATAATTCACCCCTCCACTTT.

The genes are TRBV20-1 and TRBJ2-1; 8 bases line up with TRBD2. Germline CDR1 is DFQATT and CDR2 is SNEGSKA (reference sequence). Trimming cost V 2 bases and J 8 bases; bases outside gene matches: 5. The CDR3 extends over 13 amino acids. CDR3 DNA: TGCAGTGCTAGACAAGGGACTAGGGATGAGCAGTTCTTC. This gives the protein CSARQGTRDEQFF.

The sample holds a few counts of this clonotype. The V call is TRBV5-4, the J call TRBJ1-1; a weak D match, TRBD1 (6 bases). Germline V lookup: CDR1 SGHNT, CDR2 YYREEE (reference sequence). Trimming cost V 4 bases and J 5 bases, with 18 bases left between them. The CDR3 has 15 residues. Here the CDR3 DNA reads TGTGCCAGCAGCCAAACGCTGGGGGCGCGGACTGAAGCTTTCTTT. It codes for CASSQTLGARTEAFF.

Concerning this clonotype: A read error may be the cause here, since a much bigger clone is one base away. The chain carries TRBV5-1 and TRBJ2-1; D is perhaps TRBD1 or TRBD2 (5 bases each). Germline CDR1 SGHRS, CDR2 YFSETQ. V was trimmed by 5 bases and J by 4 bases, leaving 28 bases between them. This CDR3 has 19 amino acids. DNA of the CDR3: TGCGCCAGCAGACCTCTCCCGGGGCGGGCGGGCCGCCCGTACAATGAGCAGTTCTTC. Translating it yields CASRPLPGRAGRPYNEQFF.

This clonotype was seen a handful of times. The chain carries TRBV7-9 and TRBJ1-2; D is perhaps TRBD1 (5 bases). Trimming took off 9 bases at V and 0 bases at J, with 11 bases between the two ends. The CDR3 extends over 13 amino acids. CDR1 SEHNR and CDR2 FQNEAQ come from the germline V gene (reference sequence). CDR3 region: CARNDSTNYGYTF. CDR3 in DNA: TGTGCCAGAAATGACAGTACTAACTATGGCTACACCTTC.

This chain connects TRBV20-1 to TRBJ2-1; TRBD1 matches 7 bases. This CDR3 is 14 amino acids long. V was pared by 6 bases and J by 8 bases, with 13 bases of the junction left unmatched. Germline lookup yields CDR1 DFQATT and CDR2 SNEGSKA (reference sequence). The CDR3 DNA follows: TGCAGTGCCTGGGACAGCAAGCGCAGAGATGAGCAGTTCTTC. Translated: CSAWDSKRRDEQFF.

This clonotype occurred many times. The chain recombines TRBV6-2 or TRBV6-3 with TRBJ1-1; D possibly corresponds to TRBD1 (6 bases). Trimming cost V 2 bases and J 3 bases, with 25 bases left between them. The CDR3 extends over 19 amino acids. The germline gives CDR1 MNHEY, CDR2 SVGEGT. CDR3: CASSYPTDRTDGFYTEAFF. The CDR3 DNA follows: TGTGCCAGCAGTTACCCTACTGACAGGACGGATGGGTTTTACACTGAAGCTTTCTTT.

This clonotype was picked up many times. The V gene is TRBV28, the J gene TRBJ1-5; D not resolved. Germline assignment: CDR1 MDHEN and CDR2 SYDVKM. The CDR3 consists of 15 residues. V lost 4 bases, J lost 1 base, and 11 bases lay in between. The CDR3 sequence: CASSYVGGSNQPQHF. The DNA of the CDR3 is TGTGCCAGCAGTTACGTGGGTGGGAGCAATCAGCCCCAGCATTTT.

This clonotype was recorded at least ten times. The chain carries TRBV12-3 or TRBV12-4 and TRBJ2-2, with D perhaps TRBD2 (6 bases). The CDR3 is made up of 13 amino acids. V gave up 9 bases and J gave up 6 bases, with 14 bases separating them. CDR3 DNA sequence: TGTGCCAGTTTGGAGGGGCCGGCCGGGGAGCTGTTTTTT. This encodes CASLEGPAGELFF.

This clonotype showed up many times. This chain joins TRBV5-1 and TRBJ1-4; D might be TRBD1 (5 bases). From germline, CDR1 is SGHRS and CDR2 YFSETQ. V lost 4 bases, J lost 4 bases, and 14 bases lay in between. CDR3 length: 15 amino acids. DNA of the CDR3: TGCGCCAGCAGCCCCGGGGGTGGGGATAATGAAAAACTGTTTTTT. Translated: CASSPGGGDNEKLFF. Filled out from reference TRBV5-1 and TRBJ1-4, the complete variable domain reads KAGVTQTPRYLIKTRGQQVTLSCSPISGHRSVSWYQQTPGQGLQFLFEYFSETQRNKGNFPGRFSGRQFSNSRSEMNVSTLELGDSALYLCASSPGGGDNEKLFFGSGTQLSVL.

V usage is TRBV7-3 and J usage is TRBJ2-2; 10 positions agree with TRBD1. V shed 3 bases, J shed 5 bases, and the junction held 6 bases outside the gene matches. The CDR3 sequence is 16 residues long. Germline-derived CDR1 and CDR2 are SGHTA and FQGTGA. CDR3 residues: CASSLSGTGDTGELFF. CDR3 DNA sequence: TGTGCCAGCAGCTTGTCCGGGACAGGGGATACCGGGGAGCTGTTTTTT.

This clonotype has ten or more counts. This chain joins TRBV5-4 and TRBJ2-5; 7 nucleotides match TRBD2. Trimming took 4 bases from V and 5 from J; bases not matched to a gene: 11. The CDR3 covers 15 residues. Germline V gene lookup returns CDR1 SGHNT and CDR2 YYREEE (reference sequence). The CDR3, as DNA: TGTGCCAGCAGCCCCAGCGGGGACCGGCGGGAGACCCAGTACTTC. It codes for CASSPSGDRRETQYF. Full variable domain (rest looked up from reference TRBV5-4 and TRBJ2-5): ETGVTQSPTHLIKTRGQQVTLRCSSQSGHNTVSWYQQALGQGPQFIFQYYREEENGRGNFPPRFSGLQFPNYSSELNVNALELDDSALYLCASSPSGDRRETQYFGPGTRLLVL.

The V call is TRBV3-1, the J call TRBJ2-1, with 13 bases identical to TRBD2. The V and J ends lost 5 bases and 4 bases, in that order; junction bases with no gene match: 5. The germline V gene has CDR1 LGHDT and CDR2 YNNKEL (reference sequence). This CDR3 contains 16 residues. CDR3 DNA sequence: TGTGCCAGCAGCAAAAGGACTAGCGGGGGATACAATGAGCAGTTCTTC. The encoded protein is CASSKRTSGGYNEQFF.

This clonotype has a handful of counts. The chain recombines TRBV6-6 with TRBJ2-7; 7 nucleotides line up with TRBD1. CDR1 is MNHNY and CDR2 is SVGAGI in the germline V gene (reference sequence). The J segment lost 5 bases and the V segment lost 5 bases, leaving 6 bases of the junction unmatched. This CDR3 contains 13 residues. The CDR3 loop reads CASSTTGFHEQYF. CDR3 sequence (DNA): TGTGCCAGCAGTACGACAGGGTTCCACGAGCAGTACTTC.

This clonotype was observed a few times. V usage is TRBV6-5 and J usage is TRBJ2-7; D possibly corresponds to TRBD1 (7 bases). The CDR3 covers 15 residues. Trimming left V 4 bases short and J 7 bases short, with 20 bases between. Germline V lookup: CDR1 MNHEY, CDR2 SVGAGI. The CDR3 sequence: CASSLSAGGLLEQYF. The CDR3 DNA follows: TGTGCCAGCAGTTTATCGGCAGGGGGACTTTTGGAGCAGTACTTC.

This clonotype was seen only a few times. The chain combines TRBV7-9 with TRBJ2-2; TRBD1 might be the D (5 bases). The V end lost 5 bases, the J end lost 5 bases, and 12 bases lay between the germline ends. The CDR3 contains 14 residues. Germline assignment: CDR1 SEHNR and CDR2 FQNEAQ (reference sequence). The CDR3 nucleotides read TGTGCCAGCAGCCCGACTCAGGGAACCGGGGAGCTGTTTTTT. As protein: CASSPTQGTGELFF. The full variable domain, completed using reference TRBV7-9 and TRBJ2-2, is DTGVSQNPRHKITKRGQNVTFRCDPISEHNRLYWYRQTLGQGPEFLTYFQNEAQLEKSRLLSDRFSAERPKGSFSTLEIQRTEQGDSAMYLCASSPTQGTGELFFGEGSRLTVL.

This clonotype was recorded at least ten times. V and J are TRBV3-1 and TRBJ1-5; D not certain. Trimming removed 1 base from V and 7 bases from J, with 11 bases in between. The CDR3 sequence is 14 residues long. The V gene's germline CDR1 is LGHDT and CDR2 YNNKEL (reference sequence). CDR3 amino acids: CASSQGEVWQPQHF. CDR3 DNA: TGTGCCAGCAGCCAAGGGGAGGTCTGGCAGCCCCAGCATTTT. Full variable domain (missing parts from reference TRBV3-1 and TRBJ1-5): DTAVSQTPKYLVTQMGNDKSIKCEQNLGHDTMYWYKQDSKKFLKIMFSYNNKELIINETVPNRFSPKSPDKAHLNLHINSLELGDSAVYFCASSQGEVWQPQHFGDGTRLSIL.

The J gene is TRBJ2-7, the V gene TRBV5-1; D may correspond to TRBD1 or TRBD2 (8 bases each). With 4 bases removed from V and 4 bases from J, the gap between germline ends came to 27 bases. The CDR3 spans 18 residues. CDR1 is SGHRS, CDR2 YFSETQ, per germline. The CDR3 loop is CASSPVGTGGLAVYEQYF. CDR3 in DNA: TGCGCCAGCAGCCCGGTGGGGACAGGAGGACTAGCCGTATACGAGCAGTACTTC.